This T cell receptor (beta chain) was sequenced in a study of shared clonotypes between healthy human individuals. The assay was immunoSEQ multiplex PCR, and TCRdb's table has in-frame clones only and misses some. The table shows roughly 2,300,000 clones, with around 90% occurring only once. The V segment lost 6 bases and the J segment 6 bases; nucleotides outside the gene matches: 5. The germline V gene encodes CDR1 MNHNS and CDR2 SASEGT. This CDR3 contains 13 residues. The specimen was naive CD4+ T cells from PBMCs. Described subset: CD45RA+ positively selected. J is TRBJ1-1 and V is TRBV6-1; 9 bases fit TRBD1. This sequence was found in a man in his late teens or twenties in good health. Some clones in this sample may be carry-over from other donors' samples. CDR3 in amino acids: CASSHRQGAEAFF. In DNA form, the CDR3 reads TGTGCCAGCAGCCACCGACAGGGGGCTGAAGCTTTCTTT.